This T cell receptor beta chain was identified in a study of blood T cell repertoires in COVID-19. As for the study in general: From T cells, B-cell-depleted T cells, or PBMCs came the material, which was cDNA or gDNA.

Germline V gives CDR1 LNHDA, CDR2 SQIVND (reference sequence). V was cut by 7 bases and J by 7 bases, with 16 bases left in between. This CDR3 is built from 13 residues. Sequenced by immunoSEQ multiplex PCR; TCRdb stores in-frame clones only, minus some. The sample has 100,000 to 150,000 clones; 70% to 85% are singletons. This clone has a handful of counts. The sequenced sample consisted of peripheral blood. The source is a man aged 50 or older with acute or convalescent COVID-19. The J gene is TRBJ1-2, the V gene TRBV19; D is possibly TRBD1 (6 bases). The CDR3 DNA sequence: TGTGCCAGTACCCTCGACCCCAGGGGTGGCTACACCTTC. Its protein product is CASTLDPRGGYTF.